This section outlines one T cell receptor beta chain sequence together with its context. This record comes from a study of T cell changes during pregnancy in multiple sclerosis. The method was immunoSEQ multiplex PCR; TCRdb's version includes in-frame clones alone and lacks a portion of them. The sample contains 45,000 to 55,000 clones, 92% of which appear only once. The CDR3 extends over 14 amino acids. Per germline, CDR1 LNHDA and CDR2 SQIVND (reference sequence). V shed 7 bases and J 6 bases; nucleotides not matched to a gene: 7. The receptor was derived from a female donor with multiple sclerosis, enrolled in a pregnancy study. The sample here was peripheral blood, taken after pregnancy. The chain is built from TRBV19 and TRBJ2-7; 12 bases map to TRBD1. The DNA for the CDR3 is TGTGCCAGTAACACCCGGGACAGGGGGCCCGAGCAGTACTTC. Residues: CASNTRDRGPEQYF.